Listed here are 19 T cell receptor beta chains from one sample, sequenced in a study of OX40 agonist ivuxolimab in advanced cancers. Here immunoSEQ multiplex PCR was the method, and the copy in TCRdb shows in-frame clones only, minus some. The table includes more than 45,000 clones, around 73% detected once. The sample was CD4+ or CD8+ T cells sorted from blood, taken in a trial of the OX40 agonist ivuxolimab. The receptors derive from an adult with an advanced solid tumor such as melanoma, head and neck, liver or kidney cancer.

V is TRBV5-1 and J is TRBJ2-7; no definite D call. The CDR3 has 13 residues. Germline assignment: CDR1 SGHRS and CDR2 YFSETQ. V lost 5 bases and J 2 bases, leaving 11 bases between the germline ends. CDR3 protein: CASSSLGAYEQYF. The CDR3 DNA follows: TGCGCCAGCAGTTCTCTTGGGGCCTACGAGCAGTACTTC.

The chain joins TRBV14 to TRBJ2-6; D remains ambiguous. CDR3 length: 16 amino acids. Trimming left V 7 bases short and J 3 bases short, with 16 bases between. Looked up from germline, CDR1 is SGHDN and CDR2 is FVKESK. The CDR3: CASTRTKDGGANVLTF. The CDR3, as DNA: TGTGCCAGCACCCGGACGAAGGATGGTGGGGCCAACGTCCTGACTTTC.

V usage is TRBV11-2 and J usage is TRBJ2-7, with TRBD2 identical over 9 bases. V was clipped by 4 bases and J by 2 bases; unmatched bases: 6. There are 15 residues in the CDR3. The germline V gene encodes CDR1 SGHAT and CDR2 FQNNGV. The CDR3: CASSSTSGSTYEQYF. CDR3 bases: TGTGCCAGCAGCTCTACTAGCGGGTCGACCTACGAGCAGTACTTC.

This clone was seen only once. The chain combines TRBV27 with TRBJ2-1, with TRBD1 matching over 7 bases. This CDR3 contains 14 residues. CDR1 and CDR2 from the germline V gene are MNHEY and SMNVEV (reference sequence). V lost 6 bases and J lost 5; bases outside the gene matches: 7. CDR3 amino acids: CASSLGQNHNEQFF. In DNA form, the CDR3 reads TGTGCCAGCAGCTTGGGACAGAACCACAATGAGCAGTTCTTC.

In DNA form, the CDR3 reads TGTGCCAGCAGACTGACTAGTCAAATCTACGAGCAGTACTTC. Translating it yields CASRLTSQIYEQYF. V usage is TRBV6-1 and J usage is TRBJ2-7; perhaps TRBD2 as D (6 bases). CDR1 and CDR2 from the germline V gene are MNHNS and SASEGT. V was shortened by 6 bases and J by 3 bases, with 15 bases between the two germline ends. The CDR3 runs 14 residues.

This clone was seen only once. The rearrangement links TRBV6-5 to TRBJ2-5, with TRBD2 matching over 9 bases. The DNA matches TRBJ2-7 better at its end, which makes the J call doubtful. CDR1 MNHEY and CDR2 SVGAGI come from the germline V gene. The CDR3 has 14 residues. CDR3 in amino acids: CASSPSGMGYEQYF. In DNA form, the CDR3 reads TGTGCCAGCAGTCCTAGCGGGATGGGGTACGAGCAGTACTTC.

This chain links TRBV11-2 with TRBJ2-7; the D is unclear. The CDR3 loop spans 14 amino acids. Germline CDR1 reads SGHAT; CDR2 reads FQNNGV. Trimming removed 3 bases at V and 2 bases at J, with 11 bases between. In DNA form, the CDR3 reads TGTGCCAGCAGCTTTATCGATAAACCCTACGAGCAGTACTTC. Its protein is CASSFIDKPYEQYF. The full variable domain, completed using reference TRBV11-2 and TRBJ2-7, is EAGVAQSPRYKIIEKRQSVAFWCNPISGHATLYWYQQILGQGPKLLIQFQNNGVVDDSQLPKDRFSAERLKGVDSTLKIQPAKLEDSAVYLCASSFIDKPYEQYFGPGTRLTVT.

The rearrangement joins TRBV6-5 to TRBJ2-7; either TRBD1 or TRBD2 may supply D (5 bases each). The CDR3 length is 10 residues. CDR1 is MNHEY, CDR2 SVGAGI, per germline. The V gene lost 8 bases and the J gene lost 4 bases, with 6 bases spanning the gap. CDR3 DNA sequence: TGTGCCAGCGGGACGTACGAGCAGTACTTC. It encodes CASGTYEQYF.

This CDR3 reads CATSPGSSRNEKLFF. The DNA for the CDR3 is TGTGCCACCAGCCCCGGAAGTTCTCGGAATGAAAAACTGTTTTTT. The rearrangement uses TRBV15 and TRBJ1-4; no reliable D call. Trimming pared 5 bases from V and 5 bases from J, leaving 15 bases between. The germline V gene has CDR1 LNHNV and CDR2 YYDKDF (reference sequence). This CDR3 spans 15 amino acids.

The chain links TRBV9 to TRBJ2-7; TRBD1 agrees at 10 bases. CDR1 is SGDLS and CDR2 is YYNGEE in the germline V gene. The CDR3 extends over 15 amino acids. J lost 6 bases, V lost 0 bases, and 6 bases had no gene match. The CDR3, as DNA: TGTGCCAGCAGCGTAGGGGGACAGGGGTCGGGCGAGCAGTACTTC. It encodes CASSVGGQGSGEQYF.

This clone occurred once. J is TRBJ2-1 and V is TRBV7-9; D is uncertain. V was trimmed by 8 bases and J by 0 bases, leaving 11 bases between them. The CDR3 runs 14 residues. From germline, CDR1 is SEHNR and CDR2 FQNEAQ (reference sequence). The CDR3 protein is CASGMMSSYNEQFF. CDR3 nucleotides: TGTGCCAGCGGAATGATGAGCTCCTACAATGAGCAGTTCTTC.

This rearrangement joins TRBV18 to TRBJ1-2; D unclear. The ends were cut back, 0 bases at V and 4 bases at J, with 9 bases in the middle. The CDR3 loop spans 14 amino acids. From germline, CDR1 is KGHSH and CDR2 LQKENI. The chain's CDR3 is CASSPPMSTYGYTF. Here the CDR3 DNA reads TGTGCCAGCTCACCACCGATGTCTACCTATGGCTACACCTTC.

This clone has only a few counts. The genes are TRBV25-1 and TRBJ1-3; weak D call: TRBD1 (6 bases). V lost 2 bases and J 0 bases, leaving 11 bases between the germline ends. The germline CDR1 and CDR2 sequences are MGHDK and SYGVNS. The CDR3 length is 16 residues. This chain's CDR3 is CASSEPRGASGNTIYF. The CDR3, as DNA: TGTGCCAGCAGTGAACCTCGGGGGGCCTCTGGAAACACCATATATTTT.

The J gene is TRBJ2-7, the V gene TRBV5-4; the D is unclear. Germline loops: CDR1 SGHNT, CDR2 YYREEE (reference sequence). The V end lost 4 bases, the J end lost 6 bases, and 17 bases lay between the germline ends. The CDR3 covers 14 residues. As DNA, the CDR3 is TGTGCCAGCAGCGATGGAAGACGCGTGGGCGAGCAGTACTTC. It yields the protein CASSDGRRVGEQYF.

The V call is TRBV6-5, the J call TRBJ1-6; no definite D call. V was shortened by 7 bases and J by 0 bases, with 10 bases between the two germline ends. CDR1 MNHEY and CDR2 SVGAGI come from the germline V gene. The CDR3 consists of 15 residues. The CDR3 sequence: CASKLGSSYNSPLHF. DNA of the CDR3: TGTGCCAGCAAACTGGGTAGCTCCTATAATTCACCCCTCCACTTT.

This clone was counted between two and nine times. The V and J genes are TRBV2 and TRBJ1-2; maybe TRBD1 (6 bases). Trimming removed 5 bases from V and 8 bases from J, with 15 bases in between. The CDR3 has 13 amino acids. CDR1 SNHLY and CDR2 FYNNEI come from the germline V gene. The CDR3 bases are TGTGCCAGCAGTCCCGACAGGATCTGGGGCTACACCTTC. This sequence encodes CASSPDRIWGYTF.

The gene calls are TRBV12-5 and TRBJ1-2; D is uncertain. Trimming took 2 bases from V and 6 from J, leaving 7 bases between them. The CDR3 consists of 12 residues. CDR1 and CDR2 (germline): LGHNT, FRNRAP. The CDR3: CASGLLDHGYTF. CDR3 nucleotide sequence: TGTGCTAGTGGTTTGTTGGACCATGGCTACACCTTC.

This clone was counted only a few times. This chain links TRBV2 with TRBJ1-5, with 7 nucleotides matching TRBD1. V gave up 6 bases and J gave up 4 bases; unmatched junction bases: 12. This CDR3 is 16 amino acids long. The germline V gene has CDR1 SNHLY and CDR2 FYNNEI. The DNA for the CDR3 is TGTGCCAGCAGGAGGGACCTGGACAGGATTAATCAGCCCCAGCATTTT. Its translation: CASRRDLDRINQPQHF.

The genes are TRBV30 and TRBJ2-5, with TRBD2 identical over 11 bases. Germline CDR1 is GTSNPN and CDR2 is SVGIG (reference sequence). V lost 4 bases to trimming and J lost 5 bases; unmatched junction nucleotides: 3. CDR3 length equals 13 residues. The CDR3 nucleotides read TGTGCCTGGACTAGCGGGAGGTTGGAGACCCAGTACTTC. It codes for CAWTSGRLETQYF.